Shown below are 24 T cell receptor beta chains from a single sample sequenced in a study of blood T cell repertoires in COVID-19. Assay used: immunoSEQ multiplex PCR; TCRdb lists only in-frame clones, some missing. The table has under 75,000 clones, 80% to 90% seen once. The sequenced material came from peripheral blood. Source of these receptors: an elderly woman with active COVID-19.

V and J are TRBV28 and TRBJ1-5; 7 nucleotides align to TRBD1. The CDR3 has 16 residues. Unmatched junction bases numbered 10, after V lost 6 bases and J lost 2 bases. The germline CDR1 and CDR2 sequences are MDHEN and SYDVKM. CDR3 in DNA: TGTGCCAGCAGCGCCTCACAGGGGACCCGCAATCAGCCCCAGCATTTT. Its protein is CASSASQGTRNQPQHF.

The J gene is TRBJ1-1, the V gene TRBV7-8; no firm D call. CDR1 is SGHVS and CDR2 is FQNEAQ in the germline V gene. Trimming removed 1 base from V and 4 bases from J, with 16 bases in between. The CDR3 is 16 residues long. CDR3 sequence reads: CASSLELWASGTEAFF. DNA for the CDR3: TGTGCCAGCAGCTTAGAATTGTGGGCGTCTGGCACTGAAGCTTTCTTT. Complete variable domain (other parts from reference TRBV7-8 and TRBJ1-1): GAGVSQSPRYKVAKRGQDVALRCDPISGHVSLFWYQQALGQGPEFLTYFQNEAQLDKSGLPSDRFFAERPEGSVSTLKIQRTQQEDSAVYLCASSLELWASGTEAFFGQGTRLTVV.

The V gene is TRBV27, the J gene TRBJ2-2, with 7 nucleotides matching TRBD2. From germline, CDR1 is MNHEY and CDR2 SMNVEV (reference sequence). This CDR3 has 16 residues. V was clipped by 1 base and J by 0 bases; unmatched bases: 2. The CDR3 nucleotides read TGTGCCAGCAGTTTATGGGGGGGAGCGAACACCGGGGAGCTGTTTTTT. Translated, it gives CASSLWGGANTGELFF.

The chain employs TRBV3-1 (or the pseudogene TRBV3-2) and TRBJ1-2, with D possibly being TRBD1 (6 bases). In germline, CDR1 is LGHDT, CDR2 YNNKEL (reference sequence). The CDR3 has 14 amino acids. V lost 0 bases to trimming and J lost 4 bases, with 9 bases between them. The CDR3 DNA is TGTGCCAGCAGCCAAGACACAGGGATCTATGGCTACACCTTC. Translated, it gives CASSQDTGIYGYTF.

The rearrangement links TRBV19 to TRBJ2-2; 8 bases agree with TRBD2. V lost 7 bases and J lost 5; bases outside the gene matches: 3. The germline V gene encodes CDR1 LNHDA and CDR2 SQIVND (reference sequence). There are 13 residues in the CDR3. The CDR3 nucleotides read TGTGCCAGTAAGCCGGGGGGGACCGGGGAGCTGTTTTTT. The encoded protein is CASKPGGTGELFF.

The chain's CDR3 is CASSTPGQGISYEQYF. The CDR3 bases are TGTGCCAGCAGCACTCCGGGACAGGGGATCTCCTACGAGCAGTACTTC. V gene TRBV28 combines with J gene TRBJ2-7, with TRBD1 matching 10 bases. V shed 6 bases, J shed 0 bases, and the junction held 8 bases outside the gene matches. The CDR3 extends over 16 amino acids. Germline V gene lookup returns CDR1 MDHEN and CDR2 SYDVKM.

J is TRBJ1-2 and V is TRBV7-9; weak D call: TRBD1 (6 bases). The CDR3 spans 17 residues. Germline V gene lookup returns CDR1 SEHNR and CDR2 FQNEAQ (reference sequence). Trimming stripped 0 bases from V and 4 bases from J, with 18 bases between. The CDR3 region has the DNA TGTGCCAGCAGCTTAGCGGGGGCAGGGCCAGGGTTCTATGGCTACACCTTC. Its protein product is CASSLAGAGPGFYGYTF.

The rearrangement uses TRBV14 and TRBJ1-4, with 7 bases aligning to TRBD1. Germline CDR1 SGHDN, CDR2 FVKESK. V lost 1 base and J lost 2; bases outside the gene matches: 10. The CDR3 length is 18 residues. CDR3 residues: CASSQGQTGRMTNEKLFF. In DNA, the CDR3 is TGTGCCAGCAGCCAAGGGCAGACAGGGAGAATGACTAATGAAAAACTGTTTTTT.

V is TRBV4-3 and J is TRBJ2-1, with 10 bases matching TRBD1. V was clipped by 4 bases and J by 8 bases; unmatched bases: 14. Per the germline V gene, CDR1 is LGHNA and CDR2 is YSLEER. CDR3 size: 17 residues. This CDR3 reads CASSRSPRDRGGDEQFF. CDR3 coding DNA: TGCGCCAGCAGCCGTTCGCCTCGGGACAGGGGCGGGGATGAGCAGTTCTTC.

V usage is TRBV7-9 and J usage is TRBJ2-1, with 7 bases fitting TRBD1. The V segment lost 7 bases and the J segment 10 bases; nucleotides outside the gene matches: 7. The CDR3 extends over 12 amino acids. CDR1 and CDR2 (germline): SEHNR, FQNEAQ (reference sequence). CDR3 sequence reads: CASNDRVGEQFF. DNA for the CDR3: TGTGCCAGCAACGACAGGGTTGGCGAGCAGTTCTTC.

The CDR3 DNA reads as TGTGCCAGCAGCGTAGCCGGGACAGGGGTCCACGAGCAGTACTTC. It yields the protein CASSVAGTGVHEQYF. The genes are TRBV9 and TRBJ2-7, with 10 bases identical to TRBD1. Germline CDR1 SGDLS, CDR2 YYNGEE. The CDR3 consists of 15 residues. The V and J ends lost 0 bases and 5 bases, in that order; junction bases with no gene match: 5.

V usage is TRBV6-1 and J usage is TRBJ2-5, with 12 positions matching TRBD2. CDR1 MNHNS and CDR2 SASEGT come from the germline V gene. Unmatched junction bases numbered 3, after V lost 0 bases and J lost 4 bases. CDR3 length equals 16 residues. The CDR3 loop reads CASSEAPTSGGETQYF. The CDR3 nucleotides are TGTGCCAGCAGTGAAGCGCCGACTAGCGGGGGAGAGACCCAGTACTTC.

This rearrangement joins TRBV4-2 to TRBJ2-5; tentative D call: TRBD1 (6 bases). V was trimmed by 2 bases and J by 2 bases, leaving 15 bases between them. The CDR3 loop spans 16 amino acids. The germline CDR1 and CDR2 sequences are LGHNA and YNFKEQ. CDR3 sequence reads: CASSQLTDSLQETQYF. The CDR3 bases are TGTGCCAGCAGCCAACTAACGGACAGCCTACAAGAGACCCAGTACTTC.

This chain connects TRBV5-1 to TRBJ2-2; 11 bases are a match to TRBD2. Trimming removed 0 bases from V and 3 bases from J; junction bases left unmatched: 7. The germline CDR1 and CDR2 sequences are SGHRS and YFSETQ. The CDR3 loop spans 18 amino acids. The CDR3 DNA follows: TGCGCCAGCAGCTTGGCCCCTGGTAGCGGGGGGGACACCGGGGAGCTGTTTTTT. Residues: CASSLAPGSGGDTGELFF. Drawing the rest from reference TRBV5-1 and TRBJ2-2, the complete variable domain is KAGVTQTPRYLIKTRGQQVTLSCSPISGHRSVSWYQQTPGQGLQFLFEYFSETQRNKGNFPGRFSGRQFSNSRSEMNVSTLELGDSALYLCASSLAPGSGGDTGELFFGEGSRLTVL.

This chain uses TRBV7-8 with TRBJ2-2, with 8 bases that match TRBD1. V dropped 4 bases and J dropped 4; count of bases not matched to a gene: 5. CDR1 SGHVS and CDR2 FQNEAQ come from the germline V gene. This CDR3 has 15 amino acids. CDR3 nucleotides: TGTGCCAGCAGCTCGACAGGGGTGGGCACCGGGGAGCTGTTTTTT. Translated: CASSSTGVGTGELFF.

The chain is built from TRBV6-5 and TRBJ2-5; D is undetermined. Trimming cost V 5 bases and J 2 bases, with 9 bases left between them. The germline CDR1 and CDR2 sequences are MNHEY and SVGAGI. CDR3 length equals 13 residues. CDR3 DNA sequence: TGTGCCAGCAGTAGAGCTCAACAAGAGACCCAGTACTTC. This codes for CASSRAQQETQYF.

CDR3 sequence: CASSPDRVYNEQFF. As DNA, the CDR3 is TGTGCCAGCAGCCCGGACAGGGTCTACAATGAGCAGTTCTTC. The chain uses TRBV7-2 and TRBJ2-1; 8 positions match TRBD1. Trimming took 5 bases from V and 3 from J; bases not matched to a gene: 3. CDR1 is SGHTA, CDR2 FQGNSA, per germline. The CDR3 length is 14 residues. Complete variable domain (other parts from reference TRBV7-2 and TRBJ2-1): GAGVSQSPSNKVTEKGKDVELRCDPISGHTALYWYRQSLGQGLEFLIYFQGNSAPDKSGLPSDRFSAERTGGSVSTLTIQRTQQEDSAVYLCASSPDRVYNEQFFGPGTRLTVL.

This clone was seen just once. V gene TRBV7-2 combines with J gene TRBJ2-5, with 13 bases matching TRBD2. The CDR3 consists of 19 residues. In germline, CDR1 is SGHTA, CDR2 FQGNSA. The junction had 13 bases not matched to a gene; V was cut back by 1 base and J by 5 bases. The CDR3, as DNA: TGTGCCAGCAGCTTAGGGGACACGCGGACTAGCGGGGGAGGCGAGACCCAGTACTTC. This sequence encodes CASSLGDTRTSGGGETQYF. Based on the CDR3 plus reference TRBV7-2 and TRBJ2-5, the full variable domain is GAGVSQSPSNKVTEKGKDVELRCDPISGHTALYWYRQSLGQGLEFLIYFQGNSAPDKSGLPSDRFSAERTGGSVSTLTIQRTQQEDSAVYLCASSLGDTRTSGGGETQYFGPGTRLLVL.

The V call is TRBV2, the J call TRBJ2-3; no clear D. CDR1 is SNHLY, CDR2 FYNNEI, per germline. Trimming shortened V by 4 bases and J by 3 bases, and 5 bases separated the two germline ends. The CDR3 has 12 amino acids. The CDR3 DNA reads TGTGCCAGCAGTGTATATACAGATACGCAGTATTTT. Translated, it gives CASSVYTDTQYF. Variable domain in full (rest from reference TRBV2 and TRBJ2-3): EPEVTQTPSHQVTQMGQEVILRCVPISNHLYFYWYRQILGQKVEFLVSFYNNEISEKSEIFDDQFSVERPDGSNFTLKIRSTKLEDSAMYFCASSVYTDTQYFGPGTRLTVL.

The rearrangement uses TRBV5-1 and TRBJ2-7; 8 nucleotides match TRBD2. Germline V gives CDR1 SGHRS, CDR2 YFSETQ. The CDR3 is 15 residues long. Trimming cost V 3 bases and J 0 bases; bases outside gene matches: 5. This chain's CDR3 is CASSSSGGISYEQYF. The CDR3, as DNA: TGCGCCAGCAGCTCAAGCGGGGGCATCTCCTACGAGCAGTACTTC. The whole variable domain, remainder taken from reference TRBV5-1 and TRBJ2-7, is KAGVTQTPRYLIKTRGQQVTLSCSPISGHRSVSWYQQTPGQGLQFLFEYFSETQRNKGNFPGRFSGRQFSNSRSEMNVSTLELGDSALYLCASSSSGGISYEQYFGPGTRLTVT.

DNA of the CDR3: TGTGCCAGCAGCGGGTTAGGACAGGGGGCCGAATCACCCCTCCACTTT. Its protein is CASSGLGQGAESPLHF. This rearrangement joins TRBV5-6 to TRBJ1-6; 11 bases agree with TRBD1. Germline trimming cut 4 bases from V and 10 bases from J; bases unmatched to any gene: 10. The CDR3 runs to 16 residues. Per the germline V gene, CDR1 is SGHDT and CDR2 is YYEEEE.

V and J are TRBV4-2 and TRBJ1-1; 7 nucleotides align to TRBD1. CDR1 is LGHNA and CDR2 is YNFKEQ in the germline V gene. CDR3 length equals 14 residues. J lost 1 base, V lost 6 bases, and 5 bases had no gene match. The CDR3 here is CASSRTGENTEAFF. CDR3 nucleotides: TGTGCCAGCAGTAGGACAGGAGAGAACACTGAAGCTTTCTTT.

The chain carries TRBV6-2 or TRBV6-3 and TRBJ1-1; TRBD1 aligns across 8 bases. V gave up 2 bases and J gave up 6 bases; unmatched junction bases: 5. CDR1 and CDR2 (germline): MNHEY, SVGEGT. The CDR3 is 14 residues long. The chain's CDR3 is CASSYVPQGAEAFF. In DNA, the CDR3 is TGTGCCAGCAGTTACGTACCACAGGGGGCTGAAGCTTTCTTT.

The rearrangement links TRBV3-1 (or the pseudogene TRBV3-2) to TRBJ2-3; a weak D match, TRBD2 (6 bases). V lost 8 bases and J 1 base, leaving 10 bases between the germline ends. There are 13 residues in the CDR3. The V gene's germline CDR1 is LGHDT and CDR2 YNNKEL (reference sequence). The CDR3 nucleotides are TGTGCCAGCGCGTGGGACTGCACAGATACGCAGTATTTT. As protein: CASAWDCTDTQYF.